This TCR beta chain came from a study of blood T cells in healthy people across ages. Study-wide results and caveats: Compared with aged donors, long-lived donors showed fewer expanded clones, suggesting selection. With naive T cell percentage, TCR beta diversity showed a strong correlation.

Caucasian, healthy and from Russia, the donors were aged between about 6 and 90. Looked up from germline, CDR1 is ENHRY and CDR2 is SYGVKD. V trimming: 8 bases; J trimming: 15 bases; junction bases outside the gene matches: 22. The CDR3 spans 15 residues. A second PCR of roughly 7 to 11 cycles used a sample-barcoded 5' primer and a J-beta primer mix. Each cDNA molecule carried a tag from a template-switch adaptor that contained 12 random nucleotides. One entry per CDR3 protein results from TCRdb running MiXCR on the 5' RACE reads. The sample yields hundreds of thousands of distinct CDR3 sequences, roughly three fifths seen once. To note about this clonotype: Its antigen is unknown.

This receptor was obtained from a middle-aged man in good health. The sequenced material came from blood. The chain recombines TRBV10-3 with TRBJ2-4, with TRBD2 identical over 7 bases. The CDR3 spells CAICCARAGDYERYF. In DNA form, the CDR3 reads TGTGCCATCTGCTGTGCTCGCGCGGGGGACTACGAGCGGTACTTC.